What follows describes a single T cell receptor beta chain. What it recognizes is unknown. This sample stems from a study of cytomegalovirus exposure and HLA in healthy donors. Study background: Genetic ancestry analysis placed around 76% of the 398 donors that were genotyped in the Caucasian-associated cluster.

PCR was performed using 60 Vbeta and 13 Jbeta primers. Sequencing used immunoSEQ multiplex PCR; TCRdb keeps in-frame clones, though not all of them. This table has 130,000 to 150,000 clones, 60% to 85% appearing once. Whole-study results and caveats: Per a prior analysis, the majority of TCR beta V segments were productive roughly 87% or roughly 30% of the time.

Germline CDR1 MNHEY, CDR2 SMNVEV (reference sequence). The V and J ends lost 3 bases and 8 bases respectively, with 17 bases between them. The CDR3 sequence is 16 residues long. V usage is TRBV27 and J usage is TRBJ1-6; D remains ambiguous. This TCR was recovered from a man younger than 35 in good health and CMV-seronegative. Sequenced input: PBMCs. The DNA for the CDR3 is TGTGCCAGCAGTTTTGTTTCTTTACATTCCGATTCACCCCTCCACTTT. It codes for CASSFVSLHSDSPLHF.